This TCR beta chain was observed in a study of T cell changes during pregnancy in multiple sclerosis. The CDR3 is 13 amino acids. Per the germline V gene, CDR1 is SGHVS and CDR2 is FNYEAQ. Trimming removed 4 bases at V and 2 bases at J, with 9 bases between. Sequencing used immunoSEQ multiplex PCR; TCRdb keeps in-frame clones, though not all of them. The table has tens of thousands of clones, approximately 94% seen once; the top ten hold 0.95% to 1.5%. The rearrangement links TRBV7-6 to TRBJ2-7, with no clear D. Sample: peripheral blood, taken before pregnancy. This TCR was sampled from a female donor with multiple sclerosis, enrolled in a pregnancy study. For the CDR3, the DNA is TGTGCCAGCAGCTCCTCCAGGACCTACGAGCAGTACTTC. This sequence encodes CASSSSRTYEQYF.